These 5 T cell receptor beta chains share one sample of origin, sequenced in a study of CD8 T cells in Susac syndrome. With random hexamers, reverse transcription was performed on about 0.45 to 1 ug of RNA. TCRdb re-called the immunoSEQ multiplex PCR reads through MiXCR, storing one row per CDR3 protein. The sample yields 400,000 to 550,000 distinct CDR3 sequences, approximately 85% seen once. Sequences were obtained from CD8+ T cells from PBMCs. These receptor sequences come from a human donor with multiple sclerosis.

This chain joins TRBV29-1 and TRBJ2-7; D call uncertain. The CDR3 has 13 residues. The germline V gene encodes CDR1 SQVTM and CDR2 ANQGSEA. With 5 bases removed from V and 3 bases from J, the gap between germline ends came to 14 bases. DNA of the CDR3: TGCAGCGTTACCTCCATCAACCGCTACGAGCAGTACTTC. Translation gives CSVTSINRYEQYF.

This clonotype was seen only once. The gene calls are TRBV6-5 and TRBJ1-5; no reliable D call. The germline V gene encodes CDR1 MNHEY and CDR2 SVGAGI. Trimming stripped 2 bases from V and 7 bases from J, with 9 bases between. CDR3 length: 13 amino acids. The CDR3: CASSYSRWQPQHF. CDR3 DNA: TGTGCCAGCAGTTACAGTCGGTGGCAGCCCCAGCATTTT.

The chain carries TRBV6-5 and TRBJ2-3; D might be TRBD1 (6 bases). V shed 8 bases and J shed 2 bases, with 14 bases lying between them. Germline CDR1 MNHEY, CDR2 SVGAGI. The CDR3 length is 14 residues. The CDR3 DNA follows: TGTGCCAGCGGGACAAAAACCTTCACAGATACGCAGTATTTT. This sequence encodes CASGTKTFTDTQYF.

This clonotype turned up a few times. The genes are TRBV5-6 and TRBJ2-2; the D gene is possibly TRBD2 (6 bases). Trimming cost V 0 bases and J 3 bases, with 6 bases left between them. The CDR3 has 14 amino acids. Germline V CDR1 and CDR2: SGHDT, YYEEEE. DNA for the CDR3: TGTGCCAGCAGCTTGGTAGCGGACACCGGGGAGCTGTTTTTT. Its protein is CASSLVADTGELFF. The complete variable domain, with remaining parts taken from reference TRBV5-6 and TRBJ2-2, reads DAGVTQSPTHLIKTRGQQVTLRCSPKSGHDTVSWYQQALGQGPQFIFQYYEEEERQRGNFPDRFSGHQFPNYSSELNVNALLLGDSALYLCASSLVADTGELFFGEGSRLTVL.

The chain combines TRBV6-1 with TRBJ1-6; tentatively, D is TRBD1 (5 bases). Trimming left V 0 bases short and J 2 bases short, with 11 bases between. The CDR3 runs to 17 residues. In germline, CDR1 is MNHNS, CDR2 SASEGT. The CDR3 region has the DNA TGTGCCAGCAGTGAAGCGACCCGGGGACCCTATAATTCACCCCTCCACTTT. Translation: CASSEATRGPYNSPLHF.